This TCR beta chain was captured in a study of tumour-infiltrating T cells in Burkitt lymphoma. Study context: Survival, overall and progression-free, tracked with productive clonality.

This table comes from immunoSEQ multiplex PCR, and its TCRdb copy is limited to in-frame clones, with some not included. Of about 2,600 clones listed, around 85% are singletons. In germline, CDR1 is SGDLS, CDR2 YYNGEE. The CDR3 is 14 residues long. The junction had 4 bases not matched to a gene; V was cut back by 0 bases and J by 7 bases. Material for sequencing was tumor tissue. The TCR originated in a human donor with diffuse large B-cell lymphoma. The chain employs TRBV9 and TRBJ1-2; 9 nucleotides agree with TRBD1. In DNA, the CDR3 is TGTGCCAGCAGCGTAGAGGGACAGGGAAGTGGCTACACCTTC. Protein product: CASSVEGQGSGYTF. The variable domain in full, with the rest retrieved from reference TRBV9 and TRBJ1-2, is DSGVTQTPKHLITATGQRVTLRCSPRSGDLSVYWYQQSLDQGLQFLIQYYNGEERAKGNILERFSAQQFPDLHSELNLSSLELGDSALYFCASSVEGQGSGYTFGSGTRLTVV.